The 18 T cell receptor beta chains below were found in one sample sequenced in a study of post-analysis software for immune sequencing data. Study conclusions and caveats: TRBV segments more frequent in patients than in controls numbered five and included TRBV5-6, TRBV5-1 and TRBV20-1.

For these TCRs, the target antigens are not known. TCR beta libraries were prepared from cDNA with unique molecular identifiers. TCRdb itself ran the PCR reads through MiXCR, one entry per CDR3 protein. The data hold about half a million distinct CDR3 sequences, with nearly 45% observed a single time. What was sequenced was blood. These receptors all stem from a girl aged 5-17 years with multiple sclerosis.

The chain links TRBV5-1 to TRBJ2-3; possible D gene TRBD2, 5 bases. Looked up from germline, CDR1 is SGHRS and CDR2 is YFSETQ. V was clipped by 0 bases and J by 0 bases, with 17 bases between them. The CDR3 extends over 18 amino acids. CDR3 nucleotides: TGCGCCAGCAGCTTGGCAACTAGGACCGGTGCTAGCACAGATACGCAGTATTTT. This encodes CASSLATRTGASTDTQYF.

This clonotype has only a few counts. V and J are TRBV12-3 or TRBV12-4 and TRBJ2-4; no reliable D call. The DNA end lines up better with TRBJ2-7; the J call may be wrong. CDR3 length: 14 residues. CDR3 nucleotides: TGTGCCAGCAGCCCGTTGTCGAATTCCTACGAGCAGTACTTC. Translating it yields CASSPLSNSYEQYF.

The V call is TRBV20-1, the J call TRBJ1-1; D not resolved. Trimming took off 7 bases at V and 1 base at J, with 13 bases between the two ends. CDR3 size: 13 residues. Germline V gene sequence: CDR1 DFQATT, CDR2 SNEGSKA (reference sequence). CDR3 loop: CSGWASENTEAFF. The CDR3 DNA reads as TGCAGTGGGTGGGCGAGCGAGAACACTGAAGCTTTCTTT.

This clonotype was found a few times. This chain uses TRBV4-3 with TRBJ2-7; TRBD1 might be the D (5 bases). CDR1 and CDR2 (germline): LGHNA, YSLEER. Trimming took 0 bases from V and 4 from J, leaving 13 bases between them. This CDR3 is built from 15 residues. The chain's CDR3 is CASSQDRQGRYEQYF. The DNA for the CDR3 is TGCGCCAGCAGCCAAGATCGGCAGGGTAGATACGAGCAGTACTTC.

The V call is TRBV28, the J call TRBJ2-5; the D is unclear. Trimming took 8 bases from V and 4 from J, leaving 17 bases between them. Germline-derived CDR1 and CDR2 are MDHEN and SYDVKM. The CDR3 is 14 residues long. Here the CDR3 reads CASSSSRSRETQYF. The CDR3, as DNA: TGTGCCAGCTCCAGCAGCAGATCAAGAGAGACCCAGTACTTC.

Remarks on this clonotype: At one end, the junction sequence differs from germline, possibly due to a read error. This chain joins TRBV6-4 and TRBJ2-3; 10 nucleotides match TRBD2. Germline loops: CDR1 MRHNA, CDR2 SNTAGT. The CDR3 has 14 amino acids. The CDR3 bases are TGTGCCGGCAGTGCCGGGACTAGCGAGGATACGCAGTATTTT. It is translated as CAGSAGTSEDTQYF.

The CDR3 sequence: CASSLTGHLYEQYF. Here the CDR3 DNA reads TGTGCCAGCAGCTTAACGGGACACCTCTACGAGCAGTACTTC. J is TRBJ2-7 and V is TRBV11-2; D perhaps matches TRBD1 (6 bases). The CDR3 contains 14 residues. Deletions cut 2 bases from V and 3 bases from J, with 11 bases between. The germline CDR1 and CDR2 sequences are SGHAT and FQNNGV.

J is TRBJ2-6 and V is TRBV5-1, with D hard to call. The V end lost 1 base, the J end lost 0 bases, and 5 bases lay between the germline ends. The CDR3 extends over 15 amino acids. Looked up from germline, CDR1 is SGHRS and CDR2 is YFSETQ. The CDR3 loop is CASSLTGSGANVLTF. The CDR3 DNA sequence: TGCGCCAGCAGCTTGACCGGCTCTGGGGCCAACGTCCTGACTTTC.

At least ten counts were recorded for this clonotype. V is TRBV5-1 and J is TRBJ2-7; the D gene is possibly TRBD2 (5 bases). Trimming pared 4 bases from V and 7 bases from J, leaving 18 bases between. The CDR3 is made up of 14 amino acids. Germline V gene lookup returns CDR1 SGHRS and CDR2 YFSETQ. CDR3 sequence reads: CASSPGVASEEQYF. For the CDR3, the DNA is TGCGCCAGCAGCCCCGGGGTTGCCTCGGAAGAGCAGTACTTC.

The rearrangement links TRBV20-1 to TRBJ2-7; 7 nucleotides line up with TRBD2. The J call may be mistaken, given a closer DNA end match to TRBJ2-5. The CDR3 spans 13 residues. Germline loops: CDR1 DFQATT, CDR2 SNEGSKA (reference sequence). DNA of the CDR3: TGCAGTGCTAGAGATGGGAGGGGACAGACCCAGTACTTC. Encoded protein: CSARDGRGQTQYF.

V usage is TRBV27 and J usage is TRBJ2-1, with 11 bases identical to TRBD2. The germline gives CDR1 MNHEY, CDR2 SMNVEV (reference sequence). With V trimmed by 3 bases and J by 14 bases, 6 bases remained unmatched. This CDR3 contains 13 residues. CDR3 protein: CASSFPGLAVKFF. CDR3 DNA: TGTGCCAGCAGTTTCCCGGGACTAGCGGTTAAGTTCTTC.

The rearrangement links TRBV24-1 to TRBJ1-5, with TRBD1 matching over 9 bases. J gave up 1 base and V 10 bases, and 7 bases lay outside the gene matches. The V gene's germline CDR1 is KGHDR and CDR2 SFDVKD. The CDR3 runs to 15 residues. The CDR3 here is CATYPGTGSNQPQHF. The DNA for the CDR3 is TGTGCCACTTATCCCGGGACAGGGAGCAATCAGCCCCAGCATTTT.

This sequence joins TRBV20-1 and TRBJ2-5; TRBD1 aligns across 9 bases. Germline V gives CDR1 DFQATT, CDR2 SNEGSKA (reference sequence). Losses at the gene ends were 4 bases for V and 4 bases for J; bases not matched to a gene: 10. This CDR3 is built from 15 residues. The CDR3 DNA follows: TGCAGTGCTACGGAACCGGGACAGGGTTTAGAGACCCAGTACTTC. It specifies CSATEPGQGLETQYF.

V usage is TRBV29-1 and J usage is TRBJ1-2, with 8 positions matching TRBD1. This CDR3 has 16 amino acids. J was trimmed by 3 bases and V by 6 bases; bases with no gene match: 15. In germline, CDR1 is SQVTM, CDR2 ANQGSEA. CDR3 sequence: CSVETPPETGDYGYTF. DNA for the CDR3: TGCAGCGTCGAGACTCCCCCCGAGACAGGGGACTATGGCTACACCTTC.

This chain connects TRBV7-9 to TRBJ1-1; no reliable D call. Per germline, CDR1 SEHNR and CDR2 FQNEAQ (reference sequence). The CDR3 contains 15 residues. V lost 5 bases and J lost 0, with 13 bases in between. The chain's CDR3 is CASSLPTGMNTEAFF. CDR3 coding DNA: TGTGCCAGCAGCCTACCGACGGGAATGAACACTGAAGCTTTCTTT.

This rearrangement joins TRBV6-6 to TRBJ1-5, with a weak D call TRBD1 (5 bases). The CDR3 is made up of 16 amino acids. Per germline, CDR1 MNHNY and CDR2 SVGAGI (reference sequence). V lost 2 bases, J lost 0 bases, and 11 bases lay in between. The CDR3 region has the DNA TGTGCCAGCAGTTACCCCGACAGCTATAGCAATCAGCCCCAGCATTTT. Translating gives CASSYPDSYSNQPQHF.

J is TRBJ2-3 and V is TRBV27, with D tentatively TRBD1 (5 bases). V lost 4 bases to trimming and J lost 3 bases, with 23 bases between them. CDR3 length: 18 amino acids. CDR1 and CDR2 from the germline V gene are MNHEY and SMNVEV (reference sequence). CDR3 loop: CASSSLGERRRATDTQYF. CDR3 sequence (DNA): TGTGCCAGCAGTTCCCTAGGGGAACGACGAAGGGCGACAGATACGCAGTATTTT.

V and J are TRBV4-3 and TRBJ2-3; 7 bases are shared with TRBD2. This CDR3 is built from 18 residues. Germline V gene sequence: CDR1 LGHNA, CDR2 YSLEER. V lost 0 bases to trimming and J lost 3 bases; unmatched junction nucleotides: 12. CDR3 nucleotide sequence: TGCGCCAGCAGCCAAGATTTTTTAGCGGGCGAAACGACAGATACGCAGTATTTT. This gives the protein CASSQDFLAGETTDTQYF.